The 6 T cell receptor beta chains given below trace back to one sample, sequenced in a study of T cells in Graves' hyperthyroidism and ophthalmopathy. It was RNA transcripts that yielded the amplified TCR beta CDR3 regions. First-round RT-PCR of the TCR CDR3 relied on the HTBI primer set. TCRdb reanalysed the multiplex PCR reads using MiXCR and keeps one entry per CDR3 protein. The sample yields over 150,000 distinct CDR3 sequences, roughly a sixth seen once. Sequenced input: blood. The receptor set was obtained from a woman aged 50 to 65 with Graves' hyperthyroidism.

The table lists this clonotype with many counts. CDR3 region: CASSFRTGLNTEAFF. CDR3 bases: TGTGCCAGCAGCTTCCGGACAGGCCTGAACACTGAAGCTTTCTTT. The rearrangement links TRBV7-3 to TRBJ1-1; the match to TRBD1 covers 7 bases. This CDR3 is 15 amino acids long. The J segment lost 0 bases and the V segment lost 3 bases, leaving 4 bases of the junction unmatched. Germline CDR1 SGHTA, CDR2 FQGTGA.

This clonotype turned up a few times. The J gene is TRBJ1-6, the V gene TRBV3-1, with D possibly matching TRBD1 (5 bases). Germline V CDR1 and CDR2: LGHDT, YNNKEL (reference sequence). Trimming removed 3 bases from V and 8 bases from J, with 14 bases in between. The CDR3 runs 15 residues. The CDR3 DNA sequence: TGTGCCAGCAGCCAGGGGACCCCGGGGGATTCACCCCTCCACTTT. As protein: CASSQGTPGDSPLHF.

This clonotype has just one count. V usage is TRBV12-3 or TRBV12-4 and J usage is TRBJ2-1; 14 nucleotides line up with TRBD2. With 5 bases clipped from V and 2 bases from J, the junction kept 8 bases outside the gene matches. This CDR3 comprises 18 residues. CDR3 sequence (DNA): TGTGCCAGCAGTAATCCGGGACTAGCGGGAGTAACCTACAATGAGCAGTTCTTC. It translates to CASSNPGLAGVTYNEQFF.

The chain couples TRBV20-1 to TRBJ2-4, with TRBD1 identical over 8 bases. This CDR3 has 15 residues. With 5 bases clipped from V and 1 base from J, the junction kept 7 bases outside the gene matches. Germline assignment: CDR1 DFQATT and CDR2 SNEGSKA (reference sequence). The CDR3 protein is CSARTGMRAKNIQYF. Here the CDR3 DNA reads TGCAGTGCTCGGACAGGGATGCGCGCCAAAAACATTCAGTACTTC.

This clonotype was seen at least ten times. CDR3 region: CASSGWEEPSYNEQFF. The CDR3 nucleotides are TGTGCCAGCAGCGGGTGGGAAGAGCCCTCCTACAATGAGCAGTTCTTC. The chain employs TRBV12-3 or TRBV12-4 and TRBJ2-1; D not resolved. The length of the CDR3 is 16 residues. Trimming left V 6 bases short and J 0 bases short, with 15 bases between.

This clonotype was seen ten or more times. The J gene is TRBJ1-1, the V gene TRBV11-2; D remains ambiguous. CDR1 is SGHAT and CDR2 is FQNNGV in the germline V gene. V was pared by 1 base and J by 4 bases, with 10 bases between. This CDR3 has 14 amino acids. DNA of the CDR3: TGTGCCAGCAGCTTAGTCTTCTCAAGCACTGAAGCTTTCTTT. Its translation is CASSLVFSSTEAFF.